The 30 T cell receptor beta chains below were found in one sample sequenced in a study of cytomegalovirus exposure and HLA in healthy donors. Method: immunoSEQ multiplex PCR; TCRdb's copy keeps in-frame clones and lacks some. The sample records around 45,000 clones, roughly 90% being singletons. The sequencing sample was made of PBMCs. These receptor sequences come from a man between 18 and 35 years old in good health and CMV-seronegative.

The chain links TRBV4-2 to TRBJ2-2, with D possibly TRBD2 on 6 matching bases. This CDR3 is built from 16 residues. The germline gives CDR1 LGHNA, CDR2 YNFKEQ. V gave up 4 bases and J gave up 1 base, with 13 bases separating them. Written as DNA, the CDR3 is TGTGCCAGCAGCCCAGATTGGGGAGGGAACACCGGGGAGCTGTTTTTT. Its translation is CASSPDWGGNTGELFF.

V gene TRBV9 combines with J gene TRBJ2-2; the match to TRBD1 covers 8 bases. The germline CDR1 and CDR2 sequences are SGDLS and YYNGEE. The V segment lost 3 bases and the J segment 6 bases; nucleotides outside the gene matches: 7. CDR3 length: 15 residues. The CDR3 here is CASSELQGASGELFF. The CDR3 coding sequence is TGTGCCAGCAGCGAGTTGCAGGGGGCCTCCGGGGAGCTGTTTTTT.

The rearrangement links TRBV10-3 to TRBJ1-1; D is possibly TRBD1 (5 bases). Trimming left V 0 bases short and J 2 bases short, with 13 bases between. The CDR3 covers 16 residues. CDR1 ENHRY and CDR2 SYGVKD come from the germline V gene. The DNA of the CDR3 is TGTGCCATCAGTGAGTCGACCCCCGGGGGAAACACTGAAGCTTTCTTT. Translating it yields CAISESTPGGNTEAFF.

This chain joins TRBV7-9 and TRBJ2-2; D is unclear. The ends were cut back, 4 bases at V and 6 bases at J, with 21 bases in the middle. The CDR3 has 17 amino acids. Germline CDR1 reads SEHNR; CDR2 reads FQNEAQ (reference sequence). CDR3 amino acids: CASSSSMAALSAGELFF. Here the CDR3 DNA reads TGTGCCAGCAGCTCGAGCATGGCAGCGTTATCCGCCGGGGAGCTGTTTTTT.

The rearrangement joins TRBV2 to TRBJ1-4, with D perhaps matching TRBD1 (6 bases). The CDR3 is made up of 15 amino acids. V lost 2 bases, J lost 3 bases, and 10 bases lay in between. Germline CDR1 SNHLY, CDR2 FYNNEI. The CDR3 region has the DNA TGTGCCAGCAGTGAAACAGGGATATCTAATGAAAAACTGTTTTTT. Translated: CASSETGISNEKLFF.

This sequence joins TRBV13 and TRBJ2-1, with 7 bases that match TRBD1. The J segment lost 1 base and the V segment lost 3 bases, leaving 12 bases of the junction unmatched. Germline CDR1 and CDR2: PRHDT and FYEKMQ (reference sequence). The CDR3 consists of 18 residues. CDR3 sequence: CASSLNRDRGLSYNEQFF. Here the CDR3 DNA reads TGTGCCAGCAGCTTGAATCGGGACAGAGGGTTATCCTACAATGAGCAGTTCTTC.

V and J are TRBV7-9 and TRBJ2-1; 10 nucleotides line up with TRBD2. Germline trimming cut 3 bases from V and 6 bases from J; bases unmatched to any gene: 5. The CDR3 sequence is 15 residues long. Germline loops: CDR1 SEHNR, CDR2 FQNEAQ (reference sequence). CDR3 in amino acids: CASSLSGGATNEQFF. The CDR3 DNA reads TGTGCCAGCAGCTTGAGCGGGGGGGCGACCAATGAGCAGTTCTTC.

The chain links TRBV5-1 to TRBJ1-1, with D unclear. The germline gives CDR1 SGHRS, CDR2 YFSETQ. The CDR3 is 16 residues long. The V gene lost 0 bases and the J gene lost 3 bases, with 15 bases spanning the gap. CDR3 nucleotide sequence: TGCGCCAGCAGCTTGGGAGCACACCCGGCGGACACTGAAGCTTTCTTT. Its protein product is CASSLGAHPADTEAFF.

A remark on this clone: Germline is not matched at one junction end, which may reflect a read error. V usage is TRBV5-4 and J usage is TRBJ2-7, with 12 nucleotides matching TRBD2. The CDR3 is made up of 12 amino acids. CDR1 is SGHNT and CDR2 is YYREEE in the germline V gene (reference sequence). DNA of the CDR3: TGTGCCAGCAGCACCGCCGGGACTAGCGGGTTCTTC. Translation: CASSTAGTSGFF.

CDR3: CASSYTTSGRNEQFF. Written as DNA, the CDR3 is TGTGCCAGCAGTTACACGACTAGCGGGAGAAATGAGCAGTTCTTC. The chain recombines TRBV6-5 with TRBJ2-1; 12 bases line up with TRBD2. The CDR3 has 15 amino acids. Germline V gene lookup returns CDR1 MNHEY and CDR2 SVGAGI. Germline trimming cut 2 bases from V and 7 bases from J; bases unmatched to any gene: 3.

The chain joins TRBV27 to TRBJ2-3; 9 bases are shared with TRBD2. V trimming: 5 bases; J trimming: 2 bases; junction bases outside the gene matches: 11. The CDR3 has 17 residues. The germline CDR1 and CDR2 sequences are MNHEY and SMNVEV (reference sequence). CDR3 amino acids: CASSLLSGTSPTDTQYF. The CDR3 nucleotides are TGTGCCAGCAGTCTTCTATCCGGGACTAGCCCCACAGATACGCAGTATTTT.

The V gene is TRBV5-1, the J gene TRBJ1-6, with D maybe TRBD1 (6 bases). V lost 3 bases, J lost 5 bases, and 12 bases lay in between. The CDR3 totals 15 residues. CDR1 SGHRS and CDR2 YFSETQ come from the germline V gene. The CDR3 region has the DNA TGCGCCAGCAGCTCCGGGGACAAACATAATTCACCCCTCCACTTT. It yields the protein CASSSGDKHNSPLHF.

V is TRBV7-9 and J is TRBJ2-5, with 8 bases matching TRBD1. The trim removed 3 bases at V and 5 bases at J, leaving 5 bases unmatched. The CDR3 loop spans 14 amino acids. Germline CDR1 and CDR2: SEHNR and FQNEAQ (reference sequence). The CDR3 here is CASSLTGDVETQYF. Here the CDR3 DNA reads TGTGCCAGCAGCTTGACAGGGGACGTGGAGACCCAGTACTTC.

The chain is built from TRBV19 and TRBJ1-2; D is undetermined. The CDR3 is made up of 12 amino acids. With 11 bases removed from V and 8 bases from J, the gap between germline ends came to 18 bases. Germline CDR1 is LNHDA and CDR2 is SQIVND (reference sequence). CDR3 sequence: CAAEAAYQGYTF. The CDR3 DNA is TGTGCCGCCGAGGCAGCATATCAGGGCTACACCTTC. Together with reference TRBV19 and TRBJ1-2, the CDR3 gives the full variable domain: DGGITQSPKYLFRKEGQNVTLSCEQNLNHDAMYWYRQDPGQGLRLIYYSQIVNDFQKGDIAEGYSVSREKKESFPLTVTSAQKNPTAFYLCAAEAAYQGYTFGSGTRLTVV.

CDR3: CASSLPGTAAYEQYF. The CDR3 DNA sequence: TGTGCCAGCAGCTTGCCTGGTACAGCCGCCTACGAGCAGTACTTC. This chain joins TRBV5-6 and TRBJ2-7; no reliable D call. Germline CDR1 SGHDT, CDR2 YYEEEE. The V end was cut by 1 base, the J end by 2 bases, with 13 bases between. The CDR3 is 15 residues long.

This rearrangement joins TRBV2 to TRBJ2-7; D is perhaps TRBD2 (6 bases). CDR3 length equals 15 residues. V dropped 2 bases and J dropped 0 bases, with 11 bases sitting between them. Germline CDR1 SNHLY, CDR2 FYNNEI. The CDR3 coding sequence is TGTGCCAGCAGTGAAAGGGAGGTTAGCTCCTACGAGCAGTACTTC. Translation gives CASSEREVSSYEQYF.

The chain is built from TRBV6-1 and TRBJ2-7; D is perhaps TRBD1 (6 bases). This CDR3 spans 14 amino acids. The germline V and J ends were trimmed by 4 bases and 0 bases, with 10 bases remaining between them. Germline CDR1 MNHNS, CDR2 SASEGT. The CDR3 loop is CASSVYRDSYEQYF. CDR3 DNA: TGTGCCAGCAGTGTTTACAGGGACTCCTACGAGCAGTACTTC.

The gene calls are TRBV19 and TRBJ1-6; D remains ambiguous. Trimming took 5 bases from V and 5 from J, leaving 10 bases between them. The CDR3 is 14 residues long. Germline CDR1 reads LNHDA; CDR2 reads SQIVND (reference sequence). The CDR3 loop is CASSSWGDNSPLHF. CDR3 in DNA: TGTGCCAGTAGTTCATGGGGAGATAATTCACCCCTCCACTTT.

The rearrangement links TRBV7-2 to TRBJ2-7; 8 bases match TRBD1. The germline V gene encodes CDR1 SGHTA and CDR2 FQGNSA. This CDR3 comprises 15 residues. The ends lost 5 bases at V and 1 base at J; junction bases unmatched: 7. CDR3 bases: TGTGCCAGCAGCCCGGGGACAGGCCTTTCCTACGAGCAGTACTTC. Its translation is CASSPGTGLSYEQYF.

The chain carries TRBV2 and TRBJ2-1, with 9 bases identical to TRBD1. The CDR3 has 14 residues. The germline gives CDR1 SNHLY, CDR2 FYNNEI. V shed 4 bases, J shed 10 bases, and the junction held 8 bases outside the gene matches. CDR3: CASSAGDRVGEQFF. CDR3 nucleotide sequence: TGTGCCAGCAGTGCGGGGGACAGGGTAGGCGAGCAGTTCTTC.

CDR3 nucleotide sequence: TGCGCCAGCAGCTTGGGTCTCGGGGAGGCTGAAGCTTTCTTT. As protein: CASSLGLGEAEAFF. The chain couples TRBV5-1 to TRBJ1-1; D is ambiguous. The CDR3 spans 14 residues. Germline V gene data show CDR1 as SGHRS and CDR2 as YFSETQ. The V and J ends lost 0 bases and 6 bases respectively, with 12 bases between them.

The rearrangement links TRBV10-3 to TRBJ2-1, with 7 bases that match TRBD1. The CDR3 totals 15 residues. Germline V gene sequence: CDR1 ENHRY, CDR2 SYGVKD. The V and J ends lost 8 bases and 5 bases, in that order; junction bases with no gene match: 12. CDR3 protein: CAISYQGDINNEQFF. CDR3 DNA sequence: TGTGCCATCTCTTATCAGGGGGACATTAACAATGAGCAGTTCTTC.

The chain recombines TRBV28 with TRBJ1-1; D may be TRBD1 (5 bases). This CDR3 comprises 16 residues. The V gene's germline CDR1 is MDHEN and CDR2 SYDVKM. The germline V and J ends were trimmed by 5 bases and 7 bases, with 23 bases remaining between them. CDR3 sequence: CASSPLRRDARFEAFF. The CDR3 nucleotides are TGTGCCAGCAGTCCCTTGAGGAGGGACGCTAGGTTTGAAGCTTTCTTT.

The chain uses TRBV6-5 and TRBJ2-1; TRBD1 agrees at 9 bases. Germline V CDR1 and CDR2: MNHEY, SVGAGI. The CDR3 has 16 amino acids. V lost 0 bases to trimming and J lost 7 bases; unmatched junction nucleotides: 7. CDR3 loop: CASSYSGPGQGNEQFF. DNA of the CDR3: TGTGCCAGCAGTTACTCTGGACCGGGACAGGGTAATGAGCAGTTCTTC.

V gene TRBV6-1 combines with J gene TRBJ2-1, with a possible D match to TRBD1 (6 bases). The germline CDR1 and CDR2 sequences are MNHNS and SASEGT. The CDR3 runs to 15 residues. The V and J ends lost 4 bases and 2 bases respectively, with 12 bases between them. The CDR3 protein is CASSARDTTYNEQFF. The CDR3 DNA is TGTGCCAGCAGTGCCCGGGACACAACCTACAATGAGCAGTTCTTC.

The V and J genes are TRBV7-3 and TRBJ2-3; 7 bases line up with TRBD1. CDR1 and CDR2 (germline): SGHTA, FQGTGA. Trimming at V came to 3 bases and at J to 6 bases, leaving 0 bases not matched to a gene. CDR3 length equals 12 residues. CDR3 bases: TGTGCCAGCAGCTTGACAGGGGATACGCAGTATTTT. Its protein is CASSLTGDTQYF.

The V gene is TRBV2, the J gene TRBJ2-1; TRBD2 aligns across 7 bases. Germline CDR1 is SNHLY and CDR2 is FYNNEI. The CDR3 length is 15 residues. With V trimmed by 7 bases and J by 6 bases, 12 bases remained unmatched. The CDR3, as DNA: TGTGCCAGCAAGTCTCTAGCGGCGTCCGGCAATGAGCAGTTCTTC. This encodes CASKSLAASGNEQFF.

The chain joins TRBV6-5 to TRBJ2-7, with 7 nucleotides matching TRBD2. Germline CDR1 and CDR2: MNHEY and SVGAGI. V lost 8 bases and J lost 3; bases outside the gene matches: 7. The CDR3 runs 13 residues. In nucleotides, the CDR3 is TGTGCCAGCTCCGGGGGGAGTTTCTACGAGCAGTACTTC. This codes for CASSGGSFYEQYF.

The chain couples TRBV6-5 to TRBJ1-5; D is ambiguous. Per germline, CDR1 MNHEY and CDR2 SVGAGI. The length of the CDR3 is 11 residues. V lost 7 bases and J lost 4, with 5 bases in between. The DNA of the CDR3 is TGTGCCAGCAAGGAGAATCAGCCCCAGCATTTT. Amino acids: CASKENQPQHF.

This clone was seen once. The genes are TRBV19 and TRBJ2-5; the D gene is possibly TRBD2 (6 bases). V dropped 6 bases and J dropped 2 bases, with 16 bases sitting between them. The CDR3 contains 15 residues. Per the germline V gene, CDR1 is LNHDA and CDR2 is SQIVND (reference sequence). Here the CDR3 DNA reads TGTGCCAGTAGCGCGGGGCGCATCACTCAAGAGACCCAGTACTTC. Residues: CASSAGRITQETQYF.